The rows below give T cell receptor beta chains drawn from one sample of a study of blood T cell repertoires in COVID-19. Repertoires were generated with immunoSEQ multiplex PCR, while TCRdb's copy carries only in-frame clones and drops some. The table has fewer than 400,000 clones, just under 90% seen once; the top ten hold 1.5% to 2%. The sample taken for sequencing was PBMCs or T cells enriched from blood (not recorded which). Every receptor here comes from a woman aged 25 to 45 who had recovered from COVID-19. Both conserved end residues are part of each CDR3. D genes are given only for firm matches. Some rows mark clone size as missing; the rest say once, few, many or name a class of expanded clone.

CDR3 DNA: TGCGCCAGCAGCCAAGTTATGGGGGCGGCTCAGCCCCAGCATTTT
CDR3 protein: CASSQVMGAAQPQHF
clone size: -
J gene: TRBJ1-5
V gene: TRBV4-1
D gene: -
CDR3 length: 15

CDR3 DNA: TGTGCCAGCAGCGTAGCCACTAGCGGGGGCGACGATACGCAGTATTTT
CDR3 protein: CASSVATSGGDDTQYF
clone size: -
J gene: TRBJ2-3
V gene: TRBV9
D gene: TRBD2
CDR3 length: 16

CDR3 DNA: TGTGCCAGCAGTCTGACCCGGCGGGGCAATCAGCCCCAGCATTTT
CDR3 protein: CASSLTRRGNQPQHF
clone size: -
J gene: TRBJ1-5
V gene: TRBV6-5
D gene: -
CDR3 length: 15

CDR3 DNA: TGTGCCAGCAGTTATACTAGCGGGGCTTACAATGAGCAGTTCTTC
CDR3 protein: CASSYTSGAYNEQFF
clone size: -
J gene: TRBJ2-1
V gene: TRBV6-2/TRBV6-3
D gene: TRBD2
CDR3 length: 15

CDR3 DNA: TGTGCCAGCAGCCAATCCGGGACAGTTGAAGCTTTCTTT
CDR3 protein: CASSQSGTVEAFF
clone size: -
J gene: TRBJ1-1
V gene: TRBV3-1/TRBV3-2
D gene: TRBD1
CDR3 length: 13

CDR3 DNA: TGTGCCAGTAAATTGCGGGTGGATCAGCCCCAGCATTTT
CDR3 protein: CASKLRVDQPQHF
clone size: -
J gene: TRBJ1-5
V gene: TRBV19
D gene: -
CDR3 length: 13

CDR3 DNA: TGTGCCAGCTCACCACCAAGGACTAGCGGGTTTACTGAGCAGTTCTTC
CDR3 protein: CASSPPRTSGFTEQFF
clone size: -
J gene: TRBJ2-1
V gene: TRBV18
D gene: TRBD2
CDR3 length: 16

CDR3 DNA: TGTGCCAGCTCACTGACAGGGTCTAATGAAAAACTGTTTTTT
CDR3 protein: CASSLTGSNEKLFF
clone size: once
J gene: TRBJ1-4
V gene: TRBV18
D gene: TRBD1
CDR3 length: 14

CDR3 DNA: TGTGCCACCAGTGATTCGGGGAATCAGCCCCAGCATTTT
CDR3 protein: CATSDSGNQPQHF
clone size: -
J gene: TRBJ1-5
V gene: TRBV24-1
D gene: -
CDR3 length: 13

CDR3 DNA: TGTGCCAGCACCCTACTCGGTTTAGAAGCTTTCTTT
CDR3 protein: CASTLLGLEAFF
clone size: -
J gene: TRBJ1-1
V gene: TRBV2
D gene: -
CDR3 length: 12

CDR3 DNA: TGTGCCAGTAGTATATCTACCTACCAAGAGACCCAGTACTTC
CDR3 protein: CASSISTYQETQYF
clone size: -
J gene: TRBJ2-5
V gene: TRBV19
D gene: -
CDR3 length: 14

CDR3 DNA: TGTGCCAGCAGCCAGATAGCGGGGGGGCCCAGCTCATACGCCGGGGAGCTGTTTTTT
CDR3 protein: CASSQIAGGPSSYAGELFF
clone size: -
J gene: TRBJ2-2
V gene: TRBV7-3
D gene: TRBD2
CDR3 length: 19

CDR3 DNA: TGCAGTGCTGGCGGGGGACAAACTTTCTTT
CDR3 protein: CSAGGGQTFF
clone size: -
J gene: TRBJ1-1
V gene: TRBV20-1
D gene: -
CDR3 length: 10

CDR3 DNA: TGTGCCAGCAGCACAGGAAGCGGGGGACCCTACGAGCAGTACTTC
CDR3 protein: CASSTGSGGPYEQYF
clone size: -
J gene: TRBJ2-7
V gene: TRBV7-3
D gene: TRBD2
CDR3 length: 15

CDR3 DNA: TGTGCCAGCAGCTTACTACTAGCGGGGGGGCGAGGTGAGACCCAGTACTTC
CDR3 protein: CASSLLLAGGRGETQYF
clone size: -
J gene: TRBJ2-5
V gene: TRBV7-2
D gene: TRBD2
CDR3 length: 17

CDR3 DNA: TGTGCCAGCAGCTCCCTCACAGATACGCAGTATTTT
CDR3 protein: CASSSLTDTQYF
clone size: -
J gene: TRBJ2-3
V gene: TRBV13
D gene: -
CDR3 length: 12

CDR3 DNA: TGTGCCAGCTATCCCCATGGAACGGCAGGGGAAGGCTACGAGCAGTACTTC
CDR3 protein: CASYPHGTAGEGYEQYF
clone size: -
J gene: TRBJ2-7
V gene: TRBV6-9
D gene: -
CDR3 length: 17

CDR3 DNA: TGTGCCAGCAGCCAACACGGGGAGCTGTTTTTT
CDR3 protein: CASSQHGELFF
clone size: -
J gene: TRBJ2-2
V gene: TRBV3-1/TRBV3-2
D gene: -
CDR3 length: 11

CDR3 DNA: TGTGCCAGCAGCCGGGACAGGGGGTCCCTTTATGGCTACACCTTC
CDR3 protein: CASSRDRGSLYGYTF
clone size: -
J gene: TRBJ1-2
V gene: TRBV6-5
D gene: TRBD1
CDR3 length: 15

CDR3 DNA: TGTGCCAGCAGCCCATACTCGGGACTTACAGATACGCAGTATTTT
CDR3 protein: CASSPYSGLTDTQYF
clone size: -
J gene: TRBJ2-3
V gene: TRBV7-9
D gene: -
CDR3 length: 15

CDR3 DNA: TGTGCCAGCAGCTTAGACGGAATGGACAGGGGACCCACTGAAGCTTTCTTT
CDR3 protein: CASSLDGMDRGPTEAFF
clone size: -
J gene: TRBJ1-1
V gene: TRBV7-2
D gene: TRBD1
CDR3 length: 17

CDR3 DNA: TGTGCCAGCAGCTCCAGCTTGACAGGGGCCAGGGCCTTCTATGGCTACACCTTC
CDR3 protein: CASSSSLTGARAFYGYTF
clone size: -
J gene: TRBJ1-2
V gene: TRBV7-6
D gene: TRBD1
CDR3 length: 18

CDR3 DNA: TGTGCCAGCAGCTCTAGCGGGAAGAGCTCCTACGAGCAGTACTTC
CDR3 protein: CASSSSGKSSYEQYF
clone size: -
J gene: TRBJ2-7
V gene: TRBV7-9
D gene: TRBD2
CDR3 length: 15

CDR3 DNA: TGTGCCAGCAGTTCCGCGGGGATTGCAAATCAGCCCCAGCATTTT
CDR3 protein: CASSSAGIANQPQHF
clone size: -
J gene: TRBJ1-5
V gene: TRBV28
D gene: -
CDR3 length: 15

CDR3 DNA: TGTGCCAGCAGCTTAAAGGGGTCCAACACCGGGGAGCTGTTTTTT
CDR3 protein: CASSLKGSNTGELFF
clone size: few
J gene: TRBJ2-2
V gene: TRBV7-3
D gene: -
CDR3 length: 15

CDR3 DNA: TGTGCCAGCAGTGCAGGGGGCAACACCGGGGAGCTGTTTTTT
CDR3 protein: CASSAGGNTGELFF
clone size: -
J gene: TRBJ2-2
V gene: TRBV9
D gene: TRBD1
CDR3 length: 14

CDR3 DNA: TGCGCCAGCAGCGAGGGACAGGGGATTAGCAATCAGCCCCAGCATTTT
CDR3 protein: CASSEGQGISNQPQHF
clone size: -
J gene: TRBJ1-5
V gene: TRBV5-1
D gene: TRBD1
CDR3 length: 16

CDR3 DNA: TGCGCCAGCAGCCCTGGGACTAGCCTTTACAATGAACAGTTCTTC
CDR3 protein: CASSPGTSLYNEQFF
clone size: -
J gene: TRBJ2-1
V gene: TRBV5-1
D gene: TRBD2
CDR3 length: 15

CDR3 DNA: TGTGCCAGTTGGACAGCCCGGGGCTATGGCTACACCTTC
CDR3 protein: CASWTARGYGYTF
clone size: -
J gene: TRBJ1-2
V gene: TRBV19
D gene: -
CDR3 length: 13

CDR3 DNA: TGTGCCAGCAGCCGGACAGGGAAGGGCTACACCTTC
CDR3 protein: CASSRTGKGYTF
clone size: -
J gene: TRBJ1-2
V gene: TRBV11-1
D gene: TRBD1
CDR3 length: 12

CDR3 DNA: TGTGCCAGCAGCGTAGGTTATCGAGCGAACACTGAAGCTTTCTTT
CDR3 protein: CASSVGYRANTEAFF
clone size: few
J gene: TRBJ1-1
V gene: TRBV9
D gene: -
CDR3 length: 15

CDR3 DNA: TGTGCCAGTAGAAAGAATGGGAGGAACACCGGGGAGCTGTTTTTT
CDR3 protein: CASRKNGRNTGELFF
clone size: once
J gene: TRBJ2-2
V gene: TRBV19
D gene: -
CDR3 length: 15

CDR3 DNA: TGTGCCAGCAGTGTAGAGGGGGGGTTGTACCAAGAGACCCAGTACTTC
CDR3 protein: CASSVEGGLYQETQYF
clone size: -
J gene: TRBJ2-5
V gene: TRBV27
D gene: -
CDR3 length: 16

CDR3 DNA: TGTGCCAGCAGCATACCGGGACAGGGACGGAGCCACAATGAGCAGTTCTTC
CDR3 protein: CASSIPGQGRSHNEQFF
clone size: few
J gene: TRBJ2-1
V gene: TRBV5-6
D gene: TRBD1
CDR3 length: 17

CDR3 DNA: TGTGCCAGCAGCGTAGGTGGGCAGGCAAACTATGGCTACACCTTC
CDR3 protein: CASSVGGQANYGYTF
clone size: -
J gene: TRBJ1-2
V gene: TRBV9
D gene: -
CDR3 length: 15

CDR3 DNA: TGTGCCAGCAGTTTCAGCACCGGGGAGCTGTTTTTT
CDR3 protein: CASSFSTGELFF
clone size: -
J gene: TRBJ2-2
V gene: TRBV11-1
D gene: -
CDR3 length: 12

CDR3 DNA: TGTGCCAGCAGTTATACTAGGGGACAGGGTCTGAATGATGGCTACACCTTC
CDR3 protein: CASSYTRGQGLNDGYTF
clone size: -
J gene: TRBJ1-2
V gene: TRBV28
D gene: TRBD1
CDR3 length: 17

CDR3 DNA: TGTGCCAGCAGCCCCGGGGGGAACAATGGCTACACCTTC
CDR3 protein: CASSPGGNNGYTF
clone size: -
J gene: TRBJ1-2
V gene: TRBV28
D gene: -
CDR3 length: 13

CDR3 DNA: TGTGCCAGCAGCTTAGAGGGACTAGTCGGGGGGAACTACGAGCAGTACTTC
CDR3 protein: CASSLEGLVGGNYEQYF
clone size: -
J gene: TRBJ2-7
V gene: TRBV13
D gene: TRBD2
CDR3 length: 17

CDR3 DNA: TGTGCCTGGAGTTTGAGAGGCAGTGGAAACACCATATATTTT
CDR3 protein: CAWSLRGSGNTIYF
clone size: -
J gene: TRBJ1-3
V gene: TRBV30
D gene: -
CDR3 length: 14

CDR3 DNA: TGTGCCAGCAGCCTAGACGTTTCAGGAGGTGAGCGGAATGAAAAACTGTTTTTT
CDR3 protein: CASSLDVSGGERNEKLFF
clone size: -
J gene: TRBJ1-4
V gene: TRBV7-9
D gene: -
CDR3 length: 18

CDR3 DNA: TGTGCCAGCAGCGTAGCTCCGACAGCACAAGAGACCCAGTACTTC
CDR3 protein: CASSVAPTAQETQYF
clone size: -
J gene: TRBJ2-5
V gene: TRBV9
D gene: -
CDR3 length: 15

CDR3 DNA: TGTGCCAGCAGCTTTAGAATATCTGGGGCCAACGTCCTGACTTTC
CDR3 protein: CASSFRISGANVLTF
clone size: -
J gene: TRBJ2-6
V gene: TRBV5-6
D gene: -
CDR3 length: 15

CDR3 DNA: TGTGCCAGCAGTTTATCGCTTGGGGACTTCTCCTACAATGAGCAGTTCTTC
CDR3 protein: CASSLSLGDFSYNEQFF
clone size: once
J gene: TRBJ2-1
V gene: TRBV27
D gene: -
CDR3 length: 17

CDR3 DNA: TGTGCCAGCAGTTCGTCTCCGCAGGGGACGAGTCAGCCCCAGCATTTT
CDR3 protein: CASSSSPQGTSQPQHF
clone size: -
J gene: TRBJ1-5
V gene: TRBV28
D gene: -
CDR3 length: 16

CDR3 DNA: TGTGCCAGCAGCTTGGAGGCAGGGCCTACAGATACGCAGTATTTT
CDR3 protein: CASSLEAGPTDTQYF
clone size: -
J gene: TRBJ2-3
V gene: TRBV5-8
D gene: -
CDR3 length: 15

CDR3 DNA: TGTGCCAAGCAAAGACAGGGGCACGAGCAGTACTTC
CDR3 protein: CAKQRQGHEQYF
clone size: -
J gene: TRBJ2-7
V gene: TRBV2
D gene: TRBD1
CDR3 length: 12